This TCR beta chain was recovered during a study of T cell responses to AZD1222 COVID-19 vaccine. Findings and caveats of the study: Females outnumbered males among donors, who were mostly white British; clonal diversity was possibly underestimated. Two doses of AZD1222 preceded a rise in Spike-specific TCR breadth and depth.

The analysis combined second doses at about 4 or about 12 weeks. From germline, CDR1 is GTSNPN and CDR2 SVGIG (reference sequence). V lost 5 bases, J lost 3 bases, and 7 bases lay in between. The CDR3 runs 12 residues. Data came from immunoSEQ multiplex PCR; TCRdb stores just in-frame clones and leaves some out. In the table there are about 200,000 clones, approximately 90% of which are singletons. In regard to this clone: Its antigen is undetermined.

This TCR was sampled from an adult who received the AZD1222 COVID-19 vaccine. Sequencing was performed on peripheral blood, taken 28 days after the second AZD1222 dose. The genes are TRBV30 and TRBJ2-2; unclear D gene. The CDR3 DNA follows: TGTGCCTGGGGGCTCCACACCGGGGAGCTGTTTTTT. Its protein product is CAWGLHTGELFF.